This entry features one TCR beta chain sequence. The antigen remains undetermined. Each TCR beta cDNA library carried unique molecular identifiers. TCRdb used MiXCR to reprocess the PCR reads, holding one entry per CDR3 protein. The sample carries about 680,000 distinct CDR3 sequences, 59% recorded once. This sample is part of a study of post-analysis software for immune sequencing data. Broader study findings: Same-batch preparations were strongly co-clustered by F measure. Patients showed TRBV5-6, TRBV5-1 and TRBV20-1 among a few TRBV segments more frequent than in controls. Normalized Chao1 diversity was significantly reduced in patients versus controls.

Germline V gives CDR1 DFQATT, CDR2 SNEGSKA (reference sequence). The CDR3 sequence is 11 residues long. With 2 bases removed from V and 8 bases from J, the gap between germline ends came to 7 bases. Sequencing was carried out using blood. This chain joins TRBV20-1 and TRBJ2-1, with D possibly being TRBD1 (5 bases). This receptor was obtained from a girl aged 2 to 9 with multiple sclerosis. The CDR3 loop is CSARQGYEQFF. CDR3 sequence (DNA): TGCAGTGCTAGACAGGGCTATGAGCAGTTCTTC.